This T cell receptor beta chain originates from a study of PD-1 blockade in classical Hodgkin lymphoma. Study outcomes and limitations: Patients starting nivolumab under 1 year after ASCT were excluded. For complete responders, baseline diversity was comparable to that of newly diagnosed patients. It was CD4+ TCR diversity, not CD8+, that rose significantly by C4D1.

All the patients suffered relapse after autologous stem cell transplantation, and brentuximab vedotin exposure differed. This CDR3 is built from 12 residues. V lost 3 bases to trimming and J lost 6 bases, with 9 bases between them. Germline V CDR1 and CDR2: SGHRS, YFSETQ. A remark on this clone: The antigen remains undetermined.

The repertoire was sequenced with immunoSEQ multiplex PCR; TCRdb's copy has only in-frame clones and lacks some. In the table there are almost 85,000 clones, under 90% of which are singletons. This TCR was recovered from a human donor with classical Hodgkin lymphoma. V is TRBV5-1 and J is TRBJ1-2; no clear D. The sequenced sample was peripheral blood mononuclear cells (PBMCs), obtained at baseline. The CDR3 coding sequence is TGCGCCAGCAGCTCATCTAGAAATGGCTACACCTTC. It specifies CASSSSRNGYTF.